A selection of T cell receptor beta chains follows, all from one sample in a study of blood T cell repertoires in COVID-19. Measured with immunoSEQ multiplex PCR; TCRdb has only the in-frame clones, and not every one. The sample lists roughly 250,000 clones; 80% to 95% were seen once. Sequencing was done on a sample of PBMCs or T cells enriched from blood (not recorded which). The receptors derive from a woman aged 18 to 35 who had recovered from COVID-19. Each CDR3 is given with its conserved first and last residue.

v_call cdr3_aa
TRBV2 CASSELMGRDGYTF
TRBV29-1 CSVSFGSTYSTDTQYF
TRBV7-6 CASSLATGGTGETQYF
TRBV5-1 CASSYGTSNTEAFF
TRBV6-4 CASLVSYEQYF
TRBV5-5 CASSLEWTGLGAFF
TRBV12-3/TRBV12-4 CASHRGANEKLFF
TRBV18 CASSPPGQGRLGVTGELFF
TRBV9 CASSPQGLNTEAFF
TRBV7-2 CASSKNRESSYNEQFF
TRBV5-4 CASSLEGIYSLTEAFF
TRBV5-4 CASSFEQGITEAFF
TRBV19 CASNDRGSVQPQHF
TRBV5-4 CASSLGTSGRVLNEQFF